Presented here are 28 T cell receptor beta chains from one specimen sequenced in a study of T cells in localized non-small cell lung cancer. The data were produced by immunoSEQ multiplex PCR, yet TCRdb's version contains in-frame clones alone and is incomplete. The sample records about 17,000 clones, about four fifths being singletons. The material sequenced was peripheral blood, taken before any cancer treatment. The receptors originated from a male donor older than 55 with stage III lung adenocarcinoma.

The chain's CDR3 is CASSATGSILGEQYF. CDR3 coding DNA: TGTGCCAGCAGCGCGACAGGGAGTATCCTCGGCGAGCAGTACTTC. V and J are TRBV9 and TRBJ2-7; 7 bases line up with TRBD1. The CDR3 has 15 residues. The J segment lost 6 bases and the V segment lost 3 bases, leaving 12 bases of the junction unmatched. Germline V CDR1 and CDR2: SGDLS, YYNGEE.

The CDR3 DNA is TGTGCCAGCTCCCCCCTGGGAGGTGGGGATTCACCCCTCCACTTT. As protein: CASSPLGGGDSPLHF. This chain links TRBV18 with TRBJ1-6; D is undetermined. V lost 6 bases and J lost 8, with 17 bases in between. The V gene's germline CDR1 is KGHSH and CDR2 LQKENI. This CDR3 comprises 15 residues.

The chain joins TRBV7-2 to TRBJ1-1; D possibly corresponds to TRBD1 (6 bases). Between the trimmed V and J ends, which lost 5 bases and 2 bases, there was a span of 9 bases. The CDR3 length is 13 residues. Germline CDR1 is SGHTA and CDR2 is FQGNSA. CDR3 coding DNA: TGTGCCAGCAGCCGGGGGGGCAACACTGAAGCTTTCTTT. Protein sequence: CASSRGGNTEAFF.

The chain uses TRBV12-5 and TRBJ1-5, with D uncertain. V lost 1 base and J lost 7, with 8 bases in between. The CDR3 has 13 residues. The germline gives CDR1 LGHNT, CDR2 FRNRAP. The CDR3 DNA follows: TGTGCTAGTGGTTTGGGGACCGGACAGCCCCAGCATTTT. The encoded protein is CASGLGTGQPQHF.

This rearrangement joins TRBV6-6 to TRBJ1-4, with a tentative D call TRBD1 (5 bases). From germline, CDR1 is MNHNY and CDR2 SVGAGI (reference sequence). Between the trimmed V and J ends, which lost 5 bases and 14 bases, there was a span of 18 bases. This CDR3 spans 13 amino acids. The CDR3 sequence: CASSGGSVGSLFF. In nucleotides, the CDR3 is TGTGCCAGCAGTGGGGGGTCTGTGGGCTCGCTGTTTTTT.

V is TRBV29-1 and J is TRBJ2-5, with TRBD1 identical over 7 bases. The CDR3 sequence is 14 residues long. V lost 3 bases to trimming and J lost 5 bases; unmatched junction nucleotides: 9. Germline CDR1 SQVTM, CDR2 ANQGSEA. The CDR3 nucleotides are TGCAGCGTTGATCCGCCGACAGGGTGGGAGACCCAGTACTTC. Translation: CSVDPPTGWETQYF.

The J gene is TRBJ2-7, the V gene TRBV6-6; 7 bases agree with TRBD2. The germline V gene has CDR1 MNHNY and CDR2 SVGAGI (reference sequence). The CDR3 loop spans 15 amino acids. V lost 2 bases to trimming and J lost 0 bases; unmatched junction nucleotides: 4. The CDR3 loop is CASSYERGGSYEQYF. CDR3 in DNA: TGTGCCAGCAGTTACGAGCGGGGTGGCTCCTACGAGCAGTACTTC.

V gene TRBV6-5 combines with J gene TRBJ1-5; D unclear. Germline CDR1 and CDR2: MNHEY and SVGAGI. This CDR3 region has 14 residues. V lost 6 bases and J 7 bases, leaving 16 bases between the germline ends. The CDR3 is CASSLSGGRQPQHF. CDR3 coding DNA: TGTGCCAGCAGCCTATCGGGAGGGCGGCAGCCCCAGCATTTT.

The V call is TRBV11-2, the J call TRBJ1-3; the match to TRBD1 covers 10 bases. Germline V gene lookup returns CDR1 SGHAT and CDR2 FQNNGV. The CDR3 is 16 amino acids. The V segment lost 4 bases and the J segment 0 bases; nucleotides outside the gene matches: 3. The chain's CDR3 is CASSSRDRGSGNTIYF. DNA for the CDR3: TGTGCCAGCAGCTCACGGGACAGGGGCTCTGGAAACACCATATATTTT.

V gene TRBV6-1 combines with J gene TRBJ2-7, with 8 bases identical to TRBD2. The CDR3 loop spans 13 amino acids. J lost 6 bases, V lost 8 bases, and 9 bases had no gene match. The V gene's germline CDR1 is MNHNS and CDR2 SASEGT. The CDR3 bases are TGTGCCAGCGTGCGCGGGGGGACCCCCGAGCAGTACTTC. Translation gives CASVRGGTPEQYF.

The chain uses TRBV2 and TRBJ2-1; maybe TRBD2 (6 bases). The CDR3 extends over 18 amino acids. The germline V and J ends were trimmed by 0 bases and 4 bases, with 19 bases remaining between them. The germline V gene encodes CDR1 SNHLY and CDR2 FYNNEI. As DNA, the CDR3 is TGTGCCAGCAGTGAAGCGCTTCAAGGACTAATGGGGTACAATGAGCAGTTCTTC. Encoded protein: CASSEALQGLMGYNEQFF.

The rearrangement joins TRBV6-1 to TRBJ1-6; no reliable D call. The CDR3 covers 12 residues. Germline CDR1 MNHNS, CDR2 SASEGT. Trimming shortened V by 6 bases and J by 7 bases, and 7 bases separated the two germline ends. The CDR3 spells CASRTQNSPLHF. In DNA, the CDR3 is TGTGCCAGCAGGACCCAAAATTCACCCCTCCACTTT.

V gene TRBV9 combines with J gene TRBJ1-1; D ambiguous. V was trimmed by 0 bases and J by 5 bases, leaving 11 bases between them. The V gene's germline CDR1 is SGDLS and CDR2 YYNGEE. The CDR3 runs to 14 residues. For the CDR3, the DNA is TGTGCCAGCAGCGTAGATCCCGGAGGAACTGAAGCTTTCTTT. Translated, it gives CASSVDPGGTEAFF.

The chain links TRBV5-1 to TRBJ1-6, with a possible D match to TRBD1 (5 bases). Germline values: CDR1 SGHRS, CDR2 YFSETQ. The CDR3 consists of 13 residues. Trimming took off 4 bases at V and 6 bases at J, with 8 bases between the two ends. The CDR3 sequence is CASSTDSNSPLHF. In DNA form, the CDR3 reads TGCGCCAGCAGCACCGACAGTAATTCACCCCTCCACTTT. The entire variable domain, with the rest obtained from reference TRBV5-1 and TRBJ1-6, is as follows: KAGVTQTPRYLIKTRGQQVTLSCSPISGHRSVSWYQQTPGQGLQFLFEYFSETQRNKGNFPGRFSGRQFSNSRSEMNVSTLELGDSALYLCASSTDSNSPLHFGNGTRLTVT.

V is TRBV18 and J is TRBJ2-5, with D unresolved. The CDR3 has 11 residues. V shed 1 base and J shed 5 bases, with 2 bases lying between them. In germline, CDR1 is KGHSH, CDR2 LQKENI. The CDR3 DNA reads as TGTGCCAGCTCACCACGGGAGACCCAGTACTTC. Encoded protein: CASSPRETQYF.

In DNA, the CDR3 is TGTGCCAGCAGCGCCTACCCCGGGGGGGTTGGCTACACCTTC. Protein: CASSAYPGGVGYTF. This chain connects TRBV5-5 to TRBJ1-2; D may be TRBD1 (5 bases). Trimming shortened V by 4 bases and J by 7 bases, and 17 bases separated the two germline ends. The CDR3 is made up of 14 amino acids. In germline, CDR1 is SGHKS, CDR2 YYEKEE (reference sequence).

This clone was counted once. CDR3 coding DNA: TGTGCCAGCAGTGAACAGCGGGGGGGCGGGAACATTCAGTACTTC. Translated, it gives CASSEQRGGGNIQYF. The J gene is TRBJ2-4, the V gene TRBV2; 10 bases align to TRBD2. The CDR3 contains 15 residues. Germline CDR1 reads SNHLY; CDR2 reads FYNNEI. Germline trimming cut 2 bases from V and 7 bases from J; bases unmatched to any gene: 5.

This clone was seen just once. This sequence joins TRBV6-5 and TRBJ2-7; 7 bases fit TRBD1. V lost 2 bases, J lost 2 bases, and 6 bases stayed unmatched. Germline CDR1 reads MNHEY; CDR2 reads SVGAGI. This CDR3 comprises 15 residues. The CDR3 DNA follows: TGTGCCAGCAGTTACACCATGACAGGGCCCTACGAGCAGTACTTC. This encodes CASSYTMTGPYEQYF.

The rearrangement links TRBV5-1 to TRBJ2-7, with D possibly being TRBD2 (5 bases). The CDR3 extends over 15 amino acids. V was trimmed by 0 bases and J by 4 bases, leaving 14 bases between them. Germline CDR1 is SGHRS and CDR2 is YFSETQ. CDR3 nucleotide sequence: TGCGCCAGCAGCTTGGGTTCCATGGGAGTGTACGAGCAGTACTTC. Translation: CASSLGSMGVYEQYF.

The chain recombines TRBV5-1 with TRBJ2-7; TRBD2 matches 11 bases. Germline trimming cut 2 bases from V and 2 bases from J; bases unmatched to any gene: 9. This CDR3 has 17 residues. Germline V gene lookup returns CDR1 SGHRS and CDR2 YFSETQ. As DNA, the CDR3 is TGCGCCAGCAGCTTCGTCCCTCTAGCGGGGGGAACCTACGAGCAGTACTTC. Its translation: CASSFVPLAGGTYEQYF.

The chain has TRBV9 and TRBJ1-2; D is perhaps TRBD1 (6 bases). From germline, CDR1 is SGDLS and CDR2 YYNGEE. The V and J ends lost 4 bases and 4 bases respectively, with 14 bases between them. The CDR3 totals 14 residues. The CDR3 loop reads CASSPQGRGYGYTF. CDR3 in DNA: TGTGCCAGCAGCCCACAGGGTCGGGGCTATGGCTACACCTTC.

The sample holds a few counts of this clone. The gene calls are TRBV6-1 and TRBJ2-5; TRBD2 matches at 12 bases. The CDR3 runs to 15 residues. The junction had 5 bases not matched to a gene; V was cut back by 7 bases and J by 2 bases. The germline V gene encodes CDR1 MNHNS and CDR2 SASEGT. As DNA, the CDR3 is TGTGCCAGCACCATCCTAGCGGGGGGGCAAGAGACCCAGTACTTC. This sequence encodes CASTILAGGQETQYF.

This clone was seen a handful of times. DNA of the CDR3: TGTGCCAGCAGCAAAGCGCGGAAGGCGGCTCCAGATACGCAGTATTTT. It codes for CASSKARKAAPDTQYF. The chain uses TRBV21-1 and TRBJ2-3; the D call TRBD2 from the table was never checked on the DNA. TRBV21-1 is shown as a pseudogene. The CDR3 is 16 residues long.

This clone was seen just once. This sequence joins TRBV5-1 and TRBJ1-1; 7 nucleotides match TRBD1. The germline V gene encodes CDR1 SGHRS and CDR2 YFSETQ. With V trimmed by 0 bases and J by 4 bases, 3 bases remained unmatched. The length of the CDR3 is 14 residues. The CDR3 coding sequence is TGCGCCAGCAGCTTGGGTGCAGGGGGCACTGAAGCTTTCTTT. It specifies CASSLGAGGTEAFF.

The CDR3 DNA reads TGTGCCAGCAGTGCCCAGCGGGGGGGTTTTGGCAAAAACATTCAGTACTTC. Its translation is CASSAQRGGFGKNIQYF. The gene calls are TRBV2 and TRBJ2-4, with 10 bases fitting TRBD2. CDR1 is SNHLY, CDR2 FYNNEI, per germline. The CDR3 loop spans 17 amino acids. J gave up 3 bases and V 4 bases, and 9 bases lay outside the gene matches.

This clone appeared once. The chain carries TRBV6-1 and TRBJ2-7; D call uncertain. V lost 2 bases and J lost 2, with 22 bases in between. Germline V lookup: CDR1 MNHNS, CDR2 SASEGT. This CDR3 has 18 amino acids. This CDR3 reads CASSESEKGFSLAYEQYF. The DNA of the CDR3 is TGTGCCAGCAGTGAATCGGAAAAAGGGTTCTCGTTGGCCTACGAGCAGTACTTC.

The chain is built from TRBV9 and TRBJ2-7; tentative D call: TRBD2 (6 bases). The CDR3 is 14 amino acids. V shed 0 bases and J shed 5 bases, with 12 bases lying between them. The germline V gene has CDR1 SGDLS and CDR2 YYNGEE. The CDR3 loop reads CASSVAAGRNEQYF. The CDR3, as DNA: TGTGCCAGCAGCGTAGCGGCAGGGAGGAACGAGCAGTACTTC.

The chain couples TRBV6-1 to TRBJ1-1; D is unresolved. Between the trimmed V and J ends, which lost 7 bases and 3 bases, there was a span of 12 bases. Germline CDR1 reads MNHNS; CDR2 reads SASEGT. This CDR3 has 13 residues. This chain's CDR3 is CASTWYADTEAFF. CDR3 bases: TGTGCCAGCACGTGGTATGCCGACACTGAAGCTTTCTTT.